Listed below are T cell receptor beta chains from one sample, sequenced in a study of blood T cell repertoires in COVID-19. TCRdb keeps only in-frame clones here, not all; method: immunoSEQ multiplex PCR. The data show 60,000 to 65,000 clones, 75% to 85% seen once. Sequenced: peripheral blood. The receptors shown here come from a woman in her fifties or sixties with acute or convalescent COVID-19. Each CDR3 is given without its conserved first and last residue. D genes are given only for firm matches. The listing skips clone size in some rows; elsewhere it reads once, few, many or a size class.

.,TRBV19,TRBD1,ASSQYRGQGGAEAF
.,TRBV5-1,.,ASSLLTQEGKLF
few,TRBV3-1/TRBV3-2,TRBD1,ASSQDPGQGGTYNEQF
.,TRBV20-1,TRBD2,SASSGAYNEQF
once,TRBV9,.,ASSPGFNEKLF
few,TRBV4-2,TRBD1,ASSQDRDRGSPLH
.,TRBV11-3,.,ASSLVPAGAQY
.,TRBV5-4,.,ASGQSSYNSPLH
.,TRBV2,TRBD1,ASRGQGLESGELF
.,TRBV25-1,.,ASRGPLEQY
.,TRBV14,TRBD1,ASSLTTGWTDTQY
.,TRBV5-4,.,ASSLAIGEVGSPLH
.,TRBV5-1,TRBD1,ASSLVGQGVHGYT
.,TRBV6-5,.,ASSQDRMKYGYT
.,TRBV2,TRBD2,ASNPSGVQETQY
.,TRBV5-4,TRBD2,ASSTRRTSGGSDTQY
once,TRBV3-1/TRBV3-2,TRBD1,ASSQAGQGQPQH
few,TRBV18,.,ASSPRGAPNQPQH
.,TRBV10-3,TRBD1,AISRDRGYEQY
.,TRBV5-6,TRBD1,ASSLKDREGSYYGYT
once,TRBV11-1,TRBD1,ASSFQGQGAEAF
.,TRBV5-1,TRBD1,ASSPPGQGVGYT
once,TRBV6-6,TRBD2,ASSMAGGRNEQF